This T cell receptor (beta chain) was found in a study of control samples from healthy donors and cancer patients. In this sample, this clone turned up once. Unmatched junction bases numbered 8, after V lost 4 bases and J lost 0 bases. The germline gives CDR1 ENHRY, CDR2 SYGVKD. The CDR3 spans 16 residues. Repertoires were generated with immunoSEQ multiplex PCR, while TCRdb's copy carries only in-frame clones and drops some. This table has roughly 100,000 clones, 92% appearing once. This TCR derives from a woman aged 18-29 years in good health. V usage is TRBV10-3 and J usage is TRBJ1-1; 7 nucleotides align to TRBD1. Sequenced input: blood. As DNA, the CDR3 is TGTGCCATCAGTGCCACAGGGGTCGGGTTGAACACTGAAGCTTTCTTT. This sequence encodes CAISATGVGLNTEAFF.